This T cell receptor (beta chain) was recorded in a study of blood T cells in healthy people across ages. A single count supports this clonotype. The sample, about 9.2 milliliters of peripheral blood, was drawn from each donor. The authors ran a second PCR of 7 to 11 cycles using a sample-barcoded 5' primer and a J-beta primer mix. Tags on each cDNA molecule came from a template-switch adaptor with 12 random nucleotides. From each sample, at least 2.5 million paired-end reads containing CDR3 were obtained. One entry per CDR3 protein results from TCRdb running MiXCR on the 5' RACE reads. The sample has approximately 730,000 distinct CDR3 sequences, about 42% seen once; the top ten hold less than 25%. This CDR3 contains 17 residues. The V and J ends lost 0 bases and 6 bases, in that order; junction bases with no gene match: 10. Germline V lookup: CDR1 DFQATT, CDR2 SNEGSKA (reference sequence).

This chain uses TRBV20-1 with TRBJ2-2, with 10 positions matching TRBD2. The sequence was collected from a woman aged 55-75 years in good health. Sequencing was performed on blood. In nucleotides, the CDR3 is TGCAGTGCTAGAGATAGGCTAGCGGGAGATTTCGCCGGGGAGCTGTTTTTT. This sequence encodes CSARDRLAGDFAGELFF.